These 22 T cell receptor beta chains were sequenced from one sample in a study of shared clonotypes between healthy human individuals. Clones were sequenced by immunoSEQ multiplex PCR, and TCRdb holds only the in-frame ones, with some missing. The sample holds around 1.4 million clones, around 98.5% seen once. Sequenced material: naive CD4+ T cells sorted from blood. As for subset: CD45RA+ positively selected. The receptors shown here come from a man under 40 in good health.

The chain couples TRBV7-2 to TRBJ2-3; D not certain. V was clipped by 1 base and J by 5 bases, with 10 bases between them. Germline V gene lookup returns CDR1 SGHTA and CDR2 FQGNSA. The CDR3 runs 14 residues. The CDR3 DNA reads as TGTGCCAGCAGCTTAGTTCTTCAACAAGATACGCAGTATTTT. Translating gives CASSLVLQQDTQYF.

The rearrangement links TRBV28 to TRBJ2-7; the match to TRBD1 covers 8 bases. Germline loops: CDR1 MDHEN, CDR2 SYDVKM. Germline trimming cut 7 bases from V and 0 bases from J; bases unmatched to any gene: 11. The CDR3 spans 16 residues. The CDR3 bases are TGTGCCAGCAAAAAGTGGGGACAGGAGATCTCCTACGAGCAGTACTTC. It yields the protein CASKKWGQEISYEQYF. The full variable domain, with the rest looked up from reference TRBV28 and TRBJ2-7, is DVKVTQSSRYLVKRTGEKVFLECVQDMDHENMFWYRQDPGLGLRLIYFSYDVKMKEKGDIPEGYSVSREKKERFSLILESASTNQTSMYLCASKKWGQEISYEQYFGPGTRLTVT.

The CDR3 bases are TGTGCCAGCAAACGACACGGATTGGGCTACGAGCAGTACTTC. It yields the protein CASKRHGLGYEQYF. J is TRBJ2-7 and V is TRBV28; D remains ambiguous. Germline CDR1 MDHEN, CDR2 SYDVKM. The ends were cut back, 7 bases at V and 3 bases at J, with 16 bases in the middle. CDR3 length: 14 amino acids.

J is TRBJ1-1 and V is TRBV29-1; unclear D gene. V gave up 4 bases and J gave up 0 bases, with 9 bases separating them. The CDR3 has 13 amino acids. Germline V lookup: CDR1 SQVTM, CDR2 ANQGSEA. The CDR3 bases are TGCAGCGTTGTTAGGGCGTTGAACACTGAAGCTTTCTTT. Translating gives CSVVRALNTEAFF.

This clone was recorded only once. This chain uses TRBV6-6 with TRBJ1-5; 9 nucleotides agree with TRBD1. Germline V gives CDR1 MNHNY, CDR2 SVGAGI (reference sequence). The ends lost 5 bases at V and 10 bases at J; junction bases unmatched: 9. The CDR3 spans 14 residues. The CDR3 DNA reads TGTGCCAGCAGTGGCCGGGACAGGGATCTTCCCCAGCATTTT. Encoded protein: CASSGRDRDLPQHF.

V is TRBV5-1 and J is TRBJ1-2, with TRBD1 matching over 12 bases. The CDR3 covers 15 residues. V shed 2 bases, J shed 6 bases, and the junction held 5 bases outside the gene matches. The germline V gene encodes CDR1 SGHRS and CDR2 YFSETQ. The CDR3 bases are TGCGCCAGCAGCTTTGCGGGACAGGGGGCTCATGGCTACACCTTC. It codes for CASSFAGQGAHGYTF.

The rearrangement joins TRBV28 to TRBJ2-7, with D possibly TRBD1 on 6 matching bases. Germline loops: CDR1 MDHEN, CDR2 SYDVKM. V was pared by 5 bases and J by 2 bases, with 13 bases between. CDR3 length: 14 amino acids. CDR3 in amino acids: CASSPGTLTYEQYF. As DNA, the CDR3 is TGTGCCAGCAGTCCCGGGACATTAACCTACGAGCAGTACTTC.

The CDR3 region has the DNA TGTGCCAGCAGCCCAGGGGGACAAGAGACCCAGTACTTC. Residues: CASSPGGQETQYF. V gene TRBV28 combines with J gene TRBJ2-5; 7 positions agree with TRBD1. V trimming: 6 bases; J trimming: 2 bases; junction bases outside the gene matches: 3. The V gene's germline CDR1 is MDHEN and CDR2 SYDVKM. The CDR3 covers 13 residues.

This rearrangement joins TRBV7-2 to TRBJ2-7; possible D gene TRBD1, 5 bases. Trimming took 6 bases from V and 1 from J, leaving 16 bases between them. Germline V gene lookup returns CDR1 SGHTA and CDR2 FQGNSA. The CDR3 covers 15 residues. The CDR3 DNA reads as TGTGCCAGCAGTTTGGTCAGGGCCCTATCCTACGAGCAGTACTTC. Protein: CASSLVRALSYEQYF.

The chain is built from TRBV6-1 and TRBJ1-2; D call uncertain. Germline values: CDR1 MNHNS, CDR2 SASEGT. CDR3 length: 13 amino acids. Trimming cost V 3 bases and J 4 bases, with 9 bases left between them. CDR3 residues: CASSDRRGYGYTF. The CDR3 DNA is TGTGCCAGCAGTGATAGACGCGGCTATGGCTACACCTTC.

This sequence joins TRBV27 and TRBJ2-7, with a tentative D call TRBD1 (7 bases). This CDR3 spans 16 amino acids. The germline V gene encodes CDR1 MNHEY and CDR2 SMNVEV (reference sequence). Trimming removed 3 bases from V and 4 bases from J, with 19 bases in between. CDR3 region: CASSFRGVARLYEQYF. The CDR3 DNA follows: TGTGCCAGCAGTTTCAGGGGGGTAGCAAGGCTTTACGAGCAGTACTTC.

This chain links TRBV5-4 with TRBJ1-2; D may be TRBD1 (5 bases). The ends were cut back, 2 bases at V and 1 base at J, with 9 bases in the middle. This CDR3 contains 14 residues. From germline, CDR1 is SGHNT and CDR2 YYREEE (reference sequence). The CDR3 nucleotides read TGTGCCAGCAGCTTCCGACAGAGTAACTATGGCTACACCTTC. It is translated as CASSFRQSNYGYTF.

Only one count was recorded for this clone. The chain combines TRBV30 with TRBJ2-7; D assignment may be TRBD1 or TRBD2 (5 bases each). V was pared by 0 bases and J by 0 bases, with 18 bases between. There are 17 residues in the CDR3. Germline values: CDR1 GTSNPN, CDR2 SVGIG (reference sequence). The CDR3 DNA reads TGTGCCTGGAGTGTTCGCCAGGGTGTTACTAGCTCCTACGAGCAGTACTTC. Protein sequence: CAWSVRQGVTSSYEQYF.

The chain couples TRBV5-8 to TRBJ1-5, with a tentative D call TRBD1 (5 bases). The CDR3 has 14 residues. Per germline, CDR1 SGHTS and CDR2 YDEGEE. V lost 5 bases, J lost 6 bases, and 15 bases lay in between. Written as DNA, the CDR3 is TGTGCCAGCAGAGACAGTCTGTCGGGTCAGCCCCAGCATTTT. As protein: CASRDSLSGQPQHF.

This clone is a singleton in its sample. The V call is TRBV12-5, the J call TRBJ2-7; TRBD2 aligns across 9 bases. The CDR3 has 19 amino acids. V was clipped by 2 bases and J by 2 bases; unmatched bases: 16. Germline loops: CDR1 LGHNT, CDR2 FRNRAP. In DNA form, the CDR3 reads TGTGCTAGTGGTTTGAACAGGGCGGTAGCGGGAGTAAAAGCCTACGAGCAGTACTTC. Translating it yields CASGLNRAVAGVKAYEQYF. Full variable domain (missing parts from reference TRBV12-5 and TRBJ2-7): DARVTQTPRHKVTEMGQEVTMRCQPILGHNTVFWYRQTMMQGLELLAYFRNRAPLDDSGMPKDRFSAEMPDATLATLKIQPSEPRDSAVYFCASGLNRAVAGVKAYEQYFGPGTRLTVT.

Here the CDR3 DNA reads TGTGCCAGCAGTAGGGTGCGCAACGAGCAGTACTTC. This gives the protein CASSRVRNEQYF. The chain is built from TRBV6-5 and TRBJ2-7; D call uncertain. Trimming pared 5 bases from V and 5 bases from J, leaving 10 bases between. CDR3 length: 12 residues. Germline lookup yields CDR1 MNHEY and CDR2 SVGAGI.

The J gene is TRBJ2-3, the V gene TRBV15; tentatively, D is TRBD1 (6 bases). Trimming removed 0 bases from V and 0 bases from J, with 10 bases in between. The CDR3 totals 16 residues. CDR1 is LNHNV, CDR2 YYDKDF, per germline (reference sequence). This CDR3 reads CATSREKGGSTDTQYF. The CDR3 DNA follows: TGTGCCACCAGCAGAGAGAAAGGGGGAAGCACAGATACGCAGTATTTT.

Notes on this clone: At the DNA level, this CDR3 is encoded by other sequences in the same sample as well. This rearrangement joins TRBV9 to TRBJ1-3; tentative D call: TRBD1 (5 bases). The V end was cut by 0 bases, the J end by 8 bases, with 9 bases between. Germline V gives CDR1 SGDLS, CDR2 YYNGEE. This CDR3 spans 13 amino acids. The CDR3 sequence is CASSVGQGDTIYF. As DNA, the CDR3 is TGTGCCAGCAGCGTAGGGCAGGGAGACACCATATATTTT.

The V call is TRBV2, the J call TRBJ2-7; no firm D call. CDR1 and CDR2 from the germline V gene are SNHLY and FYNNEI. The CDR3 consists of 12 residues. The V end lost 0 bases, the J end lost 9 bases, and 9 bases lay between the germline ends. This chain's CDR3 is CASSEARRMQYF. CDR3 nucleotide sequence: TGTGCCAGCAGTGAAGCGCGCAGAATGCAGTACTTC. Supplemented by reference TRBV2 and TRBJ2-7, the full variable domain reads EPEVTQTPSHQVTQMGQEVILRCVPISNHLYFYWYRQILGQKVEFLVSFYNNEISEKSEIFDDQFSVERPDGSNFTLKIRSTKLEDSAMYFCASSEARRMQYFGPGTRLTVT.

The genes are TRBV18 and TRBJ2-7; 9 bases are a match to TRBD2. Germline V gene data show CDR1 as KGHSH and CDR2 as LQKENI. This CDR3 comprises 16 residues. V shed 0 bases, J shed 0 bases, and the junction held 3 bases outside the gene matches. CDR3 nucleotides: TGTGCCAGCTCACCACCCCTGACTAGCGGCTCCTACGAGCAGTACTTC. It specifies CASSPPLTSGSYEQYF.

V and J are TRBV2 and TRBJ2-2; D not certain. CDR3 size: 11 residues. In germline, CDR1 is SNHLY, CDR2 FYNNEI. V was cut by 4 bases and J by 5 bases, with 2 bases left in between. The CDR3 sequence: CASSGTGELFF. CDR3 nucleotide sequence: TGTGCCAGCAGTGGAACCGGGGAGCTGTTTTTT.

This chain uses TRBV11-2 with TRBJ2-2; tentatively, D is TRBD2 (5 bases). Looked up from germline, CDR1 is SGHAT and CDR2 is FQNNGV. The CDR3 extends over 16 amino acids. Trimming left V 7 bases short and J 0 bases short, with 15 bases between. CDR3 sequence: CASTKQRGSNTGELFF. The CDR3 DNA reads TGTGCCAGCACAAAACAACGAGGGTCGAACACCGGGGAGCTGTTTTTT.